The 20 T cell receptor beta chains presented below share a single source sample, sequenced in a study of regulatory T cells in long-lasting Graves disease. CDR3 regions were amplified by Arm-PCR using iRepertoire HTBI primers to build TCR beta libraries. TCRdb re-derived calls from the multiplex PCR reads in MiXCR, one entry per CDR3 protein. The repertoire holds approximately 350,000 distinct CDR3 sequences, with about 16% as singletons. Time point noted: newly diagnosed GD, antithyroid drugs for less than 3 months. Researchers made the TCR library from RNA that was extracted from PBMCs. A further study also used this sample, focusing on T cells in Graves' hyperthyroidism and ophthalmopathy.

The specimen was peripheral blood mononuclear cells (PBMCs), collected at new diagnosis, from a patient treated with antithyroid drugs. These receptors were obtained from a woman in her late teens or twenties with Graves disease.

This rearrangement joins TRBV6-4 to TRBJ2-7; TRBD2 agrees at 8 bases. The CDR3 loop spans 16 amino acids. V lost 6 bases to trimming and J lost 3 bases; unmatched junction nucleotides: 13. The V gene's germline CDR1 is MRHNA and CDR2 SNTAGT. The CDR3 sequence is CASRGGTGGRHYEQYF. Written as DNA, the CDR3 is TGTGCCAGCAGGGGCGGAACGGGGGGGCGGCACTACGAGCAGTACTTC.

This chain joins TRBV20-1 and TRBJ2-1, with D perhaps given as TRBD1 or TRBD2 (5 bases each). Trimming took 0 bases from V and 2 from J, leaving 14 bases between them. Germline V gene data show CDR1 as DFQATT and CDR2 as SNEGSKA (reference sequence). This CDR3 has 16 amino acids. The CDR3 loop is CSARDSGTYAYNEQFF. The CDR3 bases are TGCAGTGCTAGAGATTCTGGGACCTATGCCTACAATGAGCAGTTCTTC.

Only a few counts were recorded for this clonotype. A much larger clonotype is one base distant, so this may be a read error. The chain combines TRBV20-1 with TRBJ2-5; 10 bases fit TRBD2. The CDR3 runs 17 residues. J was trimmed by 8 bases and V by 6 bases; bases with no gene match: 21. Germline CDR1 DFQATT, CDR2 SNEGSKA (reference sequence). CDR3 residues: CSAISHHSGGGVETQYF. The CDR3 DNA reads TGCAGTGCCATTTCCCACCACAGCGGGGGGGGCGTTGAAACCCAGTACTTC.

The J gene is TRBJ2-5, the V gene TRBV15; D remains unclear. This CDR3 region has 13 residues. V shed 2 bases and J shed 0 bases, with 4 bases lying between them. The germline V gene has CDR1 LNHNV and CDR2 YYDKDF (reference sequence). CDR3 protein: CATSRFYQETQYF. In DNA, the CDR3 is TGTGCCACCAGCAGATTCTACCAAGAGACCCAGTACTTC. The whole variable domain, filled in from reference TRBV15 and TRBJ2-5, reads DAMVIQNPRYQVTQFGKPVTLSCSQTLNHNVMYWYQQKSSQAPKLLFHYYDKDFNNEADTPDNFQSRRPNTSFCFLDIRSPGLGDTAMYLCATSRFYQETQYFGPGTRLLVL.

This clonotype was recorded at least ten times. The chain has TRBV28 and TRBJ1-5, with a possible D match to TRBD1 (5 bases). This CDR3 comprises 17 residues. Per the germline V gene, CDR1 is MDHEN and CDR2 is SYDVKM. V dropped 3 bases and J dropped 5 bases, with 20 bases sitting between them. CDR3 region: CASSFIWDPKNDQPQHF. CDR3 nucleotide sequence: TGTGCCAGCAGTTTTATCTGGGACCCCAAAAATGATCAGCCCCAGCATTTT.

The chain carries TRBV5-1 and TRBJ2-1, with 12 bases aligning to TRBD1. The V gene end was trimmed by 8 bases and the J gene end by 4 bases; junction bases not matched to a gene: 16. There are 18 residues in the CDR3. Per the germline V gene, CDR1 is SGHRS and CDR2 is YFSETQ. CDR3: CASSMGQGAGGPYNEQFF. The CDR3 DNA reads as TGCGCCAGTAGCATGGGACAGGGGGCAGGGGGACCTTACAATGAGCAGTTCTTC.

There are many counts of this clonotype. V usage is TRBV7-6 and J usage is TRBJ2-1; 16 nucleotides agree with TRBD2. Per germline, CDR1 SGHVS and CDR2 FNYEAQ. This CDR3 comprises 20 residues. V shed 5 bases and J 7 bases; nucleotides not matched to a gene: 17. This chain's CDR3 is CASSLKYSGLAGGEGNEQFF. In DNA form, the CDR3 reads TGTGCCAGCAGCCTCAAGTACTCGGGACTAGCGGGAGGGGAGGGGAATGAGCAGTTCTTC.

The genes are TRBV7-2 and TRBJ2-3; no definite D call. Germline V gives CDR1 SGHTA, CDR2 FQGNSA. The V end lost 5 bases, the J end lost 6 bases, and 15 bases lay between the germline ends. The CDR3 has 14 amino acids. CDR3 amino acids: CASSPVKYPDTQYF. CDR3 nucleotide sequence: TGTGCCAGCAGCCCAGTCAAGTATCCGGATACGCAGTATTTT. Using reference TRBV7-2 and TRBJ2-3 for the parts outside the CDR3, the full variable domain is GAGVSQSPSNKVTEKGKDVELRCDPISGHTALYWYRQSLGQGLEFLIYFQGNSAPDKSGLPSDRFSAERTGGSVSTLTIQRTQQEDSAVYLCASSPVKYPDTQYFGPGTRLTVL.

This clonotype was detected a few times. The chain recombines TRBV7-3 with TRBJ2-2, with 10 bases matching TRBD1. This CDR3 has 15 amino acids. Germline CDR1 and CDR2: SGHTA and FQGTGA. Trimming took 5 bases from V and 6 from J; bases not matched to a gene: 6. The CDR3 protein is CASSRAGQGSGELFF. CDR3 sequence (DNA): TGTGCCAGCAGCCGGGCGGGACAGGGGTCCGGGGAGCTGTTTTTT.

This clonotype was counted between two and nine times. The CDR3, as DNA: TGCAGCCCTGAGGGGGACAGGCCCTACGAGCAGTACTTC. Translating it yields CSPEGDRPYEQYF. The rearrangement links TRBV29-1 to TRBJ2-7; 8 nucleotides match TRBD1. The trim removed 8 bases at V and 2 bases at J, leaving 8 bases unmatched. CDR3 length: 13 residues. Germline V CDR1 and CDR2: SQVTM, ANQGSEA.

This clonotype came up many times. The chain recombines TRBV2 with TRBJ2-7; no reliable D call. The CDR3 is 12 amino acids. The germline V gene encodes CDR1 SNHLY and CDR2 FYNNEI. Trimming removed 4 bases at V and 2 bases at J, with 6 bases between. CDR3 in DNA: TGTGCCAGCAGTGTGTGGCCCTACGAGCAGTACTTC. Its protein is CASSVWPYEQYF. Full variable domain (remainder filled in from reference TRBV2 and TRBJ2-7): EPEVTQTPSHQVTQMGQEVILRCVPISNHLYFYWYRQILGQKVEFLVSFYNNEISEKSEIFDDQFSVERPDGSNFTLKIRSTKLEDSAMYFCASSVWPYEQYFGPGTRLTVT.

This clonotype was detected many times. The chain has TRBV3-1 and TRBJ1-1; 7 positions match TRBD1. Germline V gene sequence: CDR1 LGHDT, CDR2 YNNKEL (reference sequence). Germline trimming cut 3 bases from V and 5 bases from J; bases unmatched to any gene: 12. The CDR3 spans 16 residues. CDR3 in DNA: TGTGCCAGCAGCCAGGTCCCGGGGAGGGGGCAAACTGAAGCTTTCTTT. This codes for CASSQVPGRGQTEAFF.

This chain links TRBV5-4 with TRBJ2-6; TRBD2 might be the D (5 bases). V lost 5 bases, J lost 0 bases, and 6 bases lay in between. Germline V CDR1 and CDR2: SGHNT, YYREEE (reference sequence). This CDR3 has 14 amino acids. As DNA, the CDR3 is TGTGCCAGCAGTCGGGACTCTGGGGCCAACGTCCTGACTTTC. It is translated as CASSRDSGANVLTF.

This sequence joins TRBV19 and TRBJ2-1, with 10 bases identical to TRBD1. Germline-derived CDR1 and CDR2 are LNHDA and SQIVND (reference sequence). CDR3 length: 15 amino acids. With 7 bases clipped from V and 8 bases from J, the junction kept 11 bases outside the gene matches. The CDR3 loop reads CASTPPGQGKHEQFF. In nucleotides, the CDR3 is TGTGCCAGTACCCCTCCGGGACAGGGGAAGCATGAGCAGTTCTTC. Using reference TRBV19 and TRBJ2-1 for the parts outside the CDR3, the full variable domain is DGGITQSPKYLFRKEGQNVTLSCEQNLNHDAMYWYRQDPGQGLRLIYYSQIVNDFQKGDIAEGYSVSREKKESFPLTVTSAQKNPTAFYLCASTPPGQGKHEQFFGPGTRLTVL.

This clonotype was picked up many times. This chain links TRBV6-1 with TRBJ2-1, with 11 bases lining up with TRBD2. From germline, CDR1 is MNHNS and CDR2 SASEGT. The V segment lost 8 bases and the J segment 7 bases; nucleotides outside the gene matches: 13. This CDR3 contains 16 residues. The CDR3 region has the DNA TGTGCCAGCTGGGGATTAGCGGGGGGGCCGGAAAATGAGCAGTTCTTC. It is translated as CASWGLAGGPENEQFF.

This clonotype was seen only a few times. This chain joins TRBV5-1 and TRBJ2-5, with D possibly being TRBD2 (5 bases). CDR3 length: 14 residues. CDR1 SGHRS and CDR2 YFSETQ come from the germline V gene. Trimming shortened V by 0 bases and J by 5 bases, and 11 bases separated the two germline ends. CDR3 sequence: CASSLDRGAETQYF. CDR3 bases: TGCGCCAGCAGCTTGGACCGGGGAGCGGAGACCCAGTACTTC.

This clonotype was counted only a few times. This rearrangement joins TRBV5-1 to TRBJ1-3; no reliable D call. The V end was cut by 0 bases, the J end by 3 bases, with 7 bases between. CDR1 and CDR2 from the germline V gene are SGHRS and YFSETQ. The CDR3 covers 14 residues. The CDR3 loop is CASSLEGVGNTIYF. The CDR3 DNA reads as TGCGCCAGCAGCTTGGAAGGAGTTGGAAACACCATATATTTT. The whole variable domain, remainder taken from reference TRBV5-1 and TRBJ1-3, is KAGVTQTPRYLIKTRGQQVTLSCSPISGHRSVSWYQQTPGQGLQFLFEYFSETQRNKGNFPGRFSGRQFSNSRSEMNVSTLELGDSALYLCASSLEGVGNTIYFGEGSWLTVV.

As DNA, the CDR3 is TGTGCCAGCAGCCCGGATTTAGCCAAAAACATTCAGTACTTC. Its protein product is CASSPDLAKNIQYF. V and J are TRBV12-3 or TRBV12-4 and TRBJ2-4; no clear D gene. The CDR3 is 14 residues long. Trimming stripped 6 bases from V and 0 bases from J, with 9 bases between.

The chain is built from TRBV12-3 or TRBV12-4 and TRBJ1-2; D remains unclear. This CDR3 contains 13 residues. V dropped 6 bases and J dropped 2 bases, with 10 bases sitting between them. The CDR3 protein is CASSSSLNYGYTF. The CDR3 DNA is TGTGCCAGCAGCAGTTCCCTCAACTATGGCTACACCTTC.

This chain links TRBV2 with TRBJ2-3, with D hard to call. Trimming took off 11 bases at V and 6 bases at J, with 12 bases between the two ends. Germline lookup yields CDR1 SNHLY and CDR2 FYNNEI. The CDR3 length is 11 residues. The CDR3 nucleotides read TGTGCCGGTACCTCTTTTGATACGCAGTATTTT. Translating gives CAGTSFDTQYF.